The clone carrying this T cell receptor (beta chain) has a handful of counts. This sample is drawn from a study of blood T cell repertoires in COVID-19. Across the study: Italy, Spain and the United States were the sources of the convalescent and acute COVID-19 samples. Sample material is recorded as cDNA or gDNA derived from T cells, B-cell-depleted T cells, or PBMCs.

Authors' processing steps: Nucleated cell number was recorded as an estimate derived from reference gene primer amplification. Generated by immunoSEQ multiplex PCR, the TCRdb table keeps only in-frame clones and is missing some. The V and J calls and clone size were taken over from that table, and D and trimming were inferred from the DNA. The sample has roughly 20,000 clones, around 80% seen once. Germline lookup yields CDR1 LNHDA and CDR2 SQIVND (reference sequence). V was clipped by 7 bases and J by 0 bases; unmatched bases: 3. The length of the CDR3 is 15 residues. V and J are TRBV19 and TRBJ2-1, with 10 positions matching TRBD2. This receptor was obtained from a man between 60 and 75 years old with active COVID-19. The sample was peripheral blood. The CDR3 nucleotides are TGTGCCAGTACCTCTAGCGGGAGCTCCTACAATGAGCAGTTCTTC. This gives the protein CASTSSGSSYNEQFF.